These T cell receptor beta chains were read from a single sample in a study of cytomegalovirus exposure and HLA in healthy donors. TCRdb's copy holds only in-frame clones and misses some; the assay was immunoSEQ multiplex PCR. The table shows about 220,000 clones, with 80% to 90% occurring only once. Sequenced input: PBMCs. These receptors all stem from a woman under 30 in good health and CMV-seronegative. CDR3s include the opening cysteine and the closing phenylalanine or tryptophan. Fields, in order: V gene, J gene, clone size, D gene, CDR3 DNA, CDR3 protein. D genes are given only for firm matches. Expanded clones get a size class; other rows say once, few or many, or leave the size out.

v_call: TRBV4-1
j_call: TRBJ2-7
clone_size: .
d_call: TRBD2
cdr3_nt: TGCGCCAGCAGCCAAGATCTTATGGGACTAGCCTACGAGCAGTACTTC
cdr3_aa: CASSQDLMGLAYEQYF

v_call: TRBV7-7
j_call: TRBJ2-1
clone_size: .
d_call: .
cdr3_nt: TGTGCTAGCAGCTCGACTAGTGGCAATGAGCAGTTCTTC
cdr3_aa: CASSSTSGNEQFF

v_call: TRBV21-1
j_call: TRBJ2-7
clone_size: .
d_call: .
cdr3_nt: TGTGCCAGCAGCAGAAGGAATGGGGGGAAGGGGGCTAACGAGCAGTACTTC
cdr3_aa: CASSRRNGGKGANEQYF

v_call: TRBV5-1
j_call: TRBJ2-5
clone_size: .
d_call: .
cdr3_nt: TGCGCCAGCAGCTTGGGGTCGTCCGGGGGAGAGACCCAGTACTTC
cdr3_aa: CASSLGSSGGETQYF

v_call: TRBV29-1
j_call: TRBJ2-5
clone_size: once
d_call: TRBD1
cdr3_nt: TGCAGCGTTGACGTCGTGGGACAGACCCAAGAGACCCAGTACTTC
cdr3_aa: CSVDVVGQTQETQYF

v_call: TRBV13
j_call: TRBJ1-1
clone_size: .
d_call: .
cdr3_nt: TGTGCCAGCAGCCCACGACAGGTACTCAACACTGAAGCTTTCTTT
cdr3_aa: CASSPRQVLNTEAFF

v_call: TRBV28
j_call: TRBJ2-1
clone_size: .
d_call: .
cdr3_nt: TGTGCCAGCAGTTTGGCGGGGCAAAATGAGCAGTTCTTC
cdr3_aa: CASSLAGQNEQFF

v_call: TRBV2
j_call: TRBJ1-5
clone_size: .
d_call: .
cdr3_nt: TGTGCCAGCAATTTGGACAGAACCCAAGGTCAGCCCCAGCATTTT
cdr3_aa: CASNLDRTQGQPQHF

v_call: TRBV27
j_call: TRBJ2-4
clone_size: .
d_call: .
cdr3_nt: TGTGCCAGCAGTTTATCCATAGCCAAAAACATTCAGTACTTC
cdr3_aa: CASSLSIAKNIQYF

v_call: TRBV29-1
j_call: TRBJ2-3
clone_size: .
d_call: TRBD2
cdr3_nt: TGCAGCGTTCGGGTAGCGGGAGGGCCCACAGATACGCAGTATTTT
cdr3_aa: CSVRVAGGPTDTQYF

v_call: TRBV29-1
j_call: TRBJ1-1
clone_size: .
d_call: TRBD1
cdr3_nt: TGCAGCGTTGATACGGGACAGGGCGAAGCTTTCTTT
cdr3_aa: CSVDTGQGEAFF

v_call: TRBV9
j_call: TRBJ2-3
clone_size: .
d_call: .
cdr3_nt: TGTGCCAGCAGCGTAGATGTGGGAGGCAGTACAGATACGCAGTATTTT
cdr3_aa: CASSVDVGGSTDTQYF

v_call: TRBV10-3
j_call: TRBJ1-5
clone_size: .
d_call: .
cdr3_nt: TGTGCCATCAGTGACGGGATTAAGGCTCAGCCCCAGCATTTT
cdr3_aa: CAISDGIKAQPQHF

v_call: TRBV7-2
j_call: TRBJ1-2
clone_size: .
d_call: TRBD1
cdr3_nt: TGTGCCAGCAGCCTACCCTCCAAGGACAGGGTGCTTGGCTACACCTTC
cdr3_aa: CASSLPSKDRVLGYTF

v_call: TRBV7-6
j_call: TRBJ2-3
clone_size: .
d_call: .
cdr3_nt: TGTGCCAGCAGCTTAGCCGACTCTTATCTAGCTACGCAGTATTTT
cdr3_aa: CASSLADSYLATQYF

v_call: TRBV7-7
j_call: TRBJ2-2
clone_size: .
d_call: TRBD1
cdr3_nt: TGTGCTAGCAGCTTAACGACAGGGGGTACCACCGGGGAGCTGTTTTTT
cdr3_aa: CASSLTTGGTTGELFF

v_call: TRBV7-9
j_call: TRBJ2-2
clone_size: .
d_call: .
cdr3_nt: TGTGCCAGCAGCGTGCTGAACAGGACCACCAACACCGGGGAGCTGTTTTTT
cdr3_aa: CASSVLNRTTNTGELFF

v_call: TRBV9
j_call: TRBJ2-7
clone_size: once
d_call: TRBD2
cdr3_nt: TGTGCCAGCAGCGAGGGTAGCGGGAGAGATATTAAAACCTACGAGCAGTACTTC
cdr3_aa: CASSEGSGRDIKTYEQYF

v_call: TRBV4-1
j_call: TRBJ2-3
clone_size: .
d_call: .
cdr3_nt: TGCGCCAGCAGCCAAGATCAGACAGGCACAGATACGCAGTATTTT
cdr3_aa: CASSQDQTGTDTQYF

v_call: TRBV28
j_call: TRBJ2-7
clone_size: .
d_call: TRBD2
cdr3_nt: TGTGCCAGCAGTTCATACGGGGGAGGGATCTCCTACGAGCAGTACTTC
cdr3_aa: CASSSYGGGISYEQYF

v_call: TRBV25-1
j_call: TRBJ2-1
clone_size: .
d_call: TRBD1
cdr3_nt: TGTGCCACCAACAGGGGGGACAGCTCTTACAATGAGCAGTTCTTC
cdr3_aa: CATNRGDSSYNEQFF

v_call: TRBV28
j_call: TRBJ2-7
clone_size: .
d_call: .
cdr3_nt: TGTGCCAGCAGTTTAAGTTTTAAGACTGACGAGCAGTACTTC
cdr3_aa: CASSLSFKTDEQYF

v_call: TRBV7-2
j_call: TRBJ2-2
clone_size: .
d_call: .
cdr3_nt: TGTGCCAGCAGCACTGGTGAGACACCTGACACCGGGGAGCTGTTTTTT
cdr3_aa: CASSTGETPDTGELFF

v_call: TRBV7-2
j_call: TRBJ1-5
clone_size: .
d_call: .
cdr3_nt: TGTGCCAGCAGCCTCGACAGTTATCAGCCCCAGCATTTT
cdr3_aa: CASSLDSYQPQHF

v_call: TRBV6-1
j_call: TRBJ1-5
clone_size: few
d_call: TRBD1
cdr3_nt: TGTGCCAGCAGTGAGTTCGAAGGGGGCGGCAATCAGCCCCAGCATTTT
cdr3_aa: CASSEFEGGGNQPQHF

v_call: TRBV28
j_call: TRBJ2-4
clone_size: .
d_call: .
cdr3_nt: TGTGCCAGCAGTCTCCAGGGGCTGGCCAAAAACATTCAGTACTTC
cdr3_aa: CASSLQGLAKNIQYF

v_call: TRBV19
j_call: TRBJ2-7
clone_size: .
d_call: TRBD2
cdr3_nt: TGTGCCAGTAGTATAGTGAGCGGGGCCTCCTACGAGCAGTACTTC
cdr3_aa: CASSIVSGASYEQYF

v_call: TRBV7-9
j_call: TRBJ2-7
clone_size: once
d_call: .
cdr3_nt: TGTGCCAGCAGCCCGGGTATCGAGCAGTACTTC
cdr3_aa: CASSPGIEQYF

v_call: TRBV10-3
j_call: TRBJ2-7
clone_size: .
d_call: TRBD1
cdr3_nt: TGTGCCATCAGCCCGGACAGGTTCACCTACGAGCAGTACTTC
cdr3_aa: CAISPDRFTYEQYF

v_call: TRBV19
j_call: TRBJ1-2
clone_size: once
d_call: .
cdr3_nt: TGTGCCAGTAAGACAGAGGCGGCCCCCTATGGCTACACCTTC
cdr3_aa: CASKTEAAPYGYTF

v_call: TRBV28
j_call: TRBJ1-2
clone_size: .
d_call: TRBD1
cdr3_nt: TGTGCCAGCAGTTATACACAGGGGGGGACTAACTATGGCTACACCTTC
cdr3_aa: CASSYTQGGTNYGYTF

v_call: TRBV4-1
j_call: TRBJ2-1
clone_size: .
d_call: .
cdr3_nt: TGCGCCAGCAGCCAACCAGGACTCCACAATGAGCAGTTCTTC
cdr3_aa: CASSQPGLHNEQFF

v_call: TRBV28
j_call: TRBJ2-3
clone_size: .
d_call: TRBD2
cdr3_nt: TGTGCCAGCAACCCTGCCGGGACTAGCGGATACACAGATACGCAGTATTTT
cdr3_aa: CASNPAGTSGYTDTQYF

v_call: TRBV19
j_call: TRBJ1-2
clone_size: .
d_call: TRBD1
cdr3_nt: TGTGCCAGTAGTATGGAGGACAGGGGCATATTTGGCTACACCTTC
cdr3_aa: CASSMEDRGIFGYTF

v_call: TRBV19
j_call: TRBJ1-5
clone_size: .
d_call: TRBD1
cdr3_nt: TGTGCCAGTAGTATGGACAGGGGGAAGGGTCAGCCCCAGCATTTT
cdr3_aa: CASSMDRGKGQPQHF

v_call: TRBV28
j_call: TRBJ2-3
clone_size: .
d_call: .
cdr3_nt: TGTGCCAGCAGCACCGGCGGGACAGATACGCAGTATTTT
cdr3_aa: CASSTGGTDTQYF

v_call: TRBV5-6
j_call: TRBJ2-7
clone_size: .
d_call: TRBD2
cdr3_nt: TGTGCCAGCAGATCAGGGACGACTAGCCCTATATACAGAGAGCAGTACTTC
cdr3_aa: CASRSGTTSPIYREQYF

v_call: TRBV7-2
j_call: TRBJ2-2
clone_size: .
d_call: TRBD2
cdr3_nt: TGTGCCAGCAGCTTGGGACTAGCGGGGAACACCGGGGAGCTGTTTTTT
cdr3_aa: CASSLGLAGNTGELFF

v_call: TRBV7-9
j_call: TRBJ1-1
clone_size: .
d_call: TRBD1
cdr3_nt: TGTGCCAGCAGCCCGAGGGGACAGGACAACACTGAAGCTTTCTTT
cdr3_aa: CASSPRGQDNTEAFF

v_call: TRBV30
j_call: TRBJ1-2
clone_size: .
d_call: .
cdr3_nt: TGTGCCTTCAGGGTTTACTATGGCTACACCTTC
cdr3_aa: CAFRVYYGYTF

v_call: TRBV5-1
j_call: TRBJ2-3
clone_size: .
d_call: TRBD2
cdr3_nt: TGCGCCAGCAGCCCGTCAACTAGCGGAACAAACACAGATACGCAGTATTTT
cdr3_aa: CASSPSTSGTNTDTQYF

v_call: TRBV29-1
j_call: TRBJ2-5
clone_size: .
d_call: TRBD1
cdr3_nt: TGCAGCGTTGAGACAGGGGTTGCGGAGACCCAGTACTTC
cdr3_aa: CSVETGVAETQYF

v_call: TRBV28
j_call: TRBJ1-2
clone_size: .
d_call: TRBD1
cdr3_nt: TGTGCCAGCAGTTTAGGTCGACAGGGGGCGCGAGGCTACACCTTC
cdr3_aa: CASSLGRQGARGYTF

v_call: TRBV5-1
j_call: TRBJ2-3
clone_size: .
d_call: TRBD2
cdr3_nt: TGCGCCAGCAGCTTGGTTGGGTTAGCGGGAGCGGCACCAGATACGCAGTATTTT
cdr3_aa: CASSLVGLAGAAPDTQYF

v_call: TRBV4-1
j_call: TRBJ2-3
clone_size: .
d_call: TRBD1
cdr3_nt: TGCGCCAGCAGCCCTGGGACAGGGGGGAGCACAGATACGCAGTATTTT
cdr3_aa: CASSPGTGGSTDTQYF

v_call: TRBV6-1
j_call: TRBJ2-2
clone_size: .
d_call: .
cdr3_nt: TGTGCCAGCAGGGCATGGACAGCGAACACCGGGGAGCTGTTTTTT
cdr3_aa: CASRAWTANTGELFF

v_call: TRBV27
j_call: TRBJ1-2
clone_size: .
d_call: TRBD1
cdr3_nt: TGTGCCAGCAGTGACAGGGGACTCTATGGCTACACCTTC
cdr3_aa: CASSDRGLYGYTF

v_call: TRBV29-1
j_call: TRBJ2-7
clone_size: .
d_call: .
cdr3_nt: TGCAGCGTTCGGACAGTCCGGTACGAGCAGTACTTC
cdr3_aa: CSVRTVRYEQYF

v_call: TRBV7-9
j_call: TRBJ2-1
clone_size: .
d_call: .
cdr3_nt: TGTGCCAGCAGCCCAGGGCGATCACCCAGGAATGAGCAGTTCTTC
cdr3_aa: CASSPGRSPRNEQFF

v_call: TRBV6-6
j_call: TRBJ1-5
clone_size: .
d_call: .
cdr3_nt: TGTGCCAGCAGTTACCGGAATCAGCCCCAGCATTTT
cdr3_aa: CASSYRNQPQHF

v_call: TRBV19
j_call: TRBJ1-2
clone_size: .
d_call: TRBD1
cdr3_nt: TGTGCCAGTAACAGGGGTGGCTATGGCTACACCTTC
cdr3_aa: CASNRGGYGYTF

v_call: TRBV6-5
j_call: TRBJ2-3
clone_size: .
d_call: TRBD2
cdr3_nt: TGTGCCAGCAGTTACGATGGCGGGAGGGCCGTTACGCAGTATTTT
cdr3_aa: CASSYDGGRAVTQYF

v_call: TRBV6-1
j_call: TRBJ1-1
clone_size: .
d_call: TRBD1
cdr3_nt: TGTGCCAGCAGTGAAGTGAGGACAGGGGGCGGGAAAAACACTGAAGCTTTCTTT
cdr3_aa: CASSEVRTGGGKNTEAFF

v_call: TRBV6-1
j_call: TRBJ2-7
clone_size: few
d_call: TRBD1
cdr3_nt: TGTGCCAGCAGTGAGCGCGAGACAGGGGTACAGTACTTC
cdr3_aa: CASSERETGVQYF

v_call: TRBV19
j_call: TRBJ2-1
clone_size: .
d_call: TRBD2
cdr3_nt: TGTGCCAGTAGTACGCCGGGACTAGCGGGAGGCGGGCCCTACAATGAGCAGTTCTTC
cdr3_aa: CASSTPGLAGGGPYNEQFF